These 14 T cell receptor beta chains came from one sample sequenced in a study of blood T cell repertoires in COVID-19. Using immunoSEQ multiplex PCR, the repertoire was profiled, and TCRdb retains in-frame clones only, with some absent. There are 100,000 to 150,000 clones in the sample; 80% to 90% occur only once, and around 4.5% lies in the top ten. Sequencing input: peripheral blood. These receptors came from a man aged 55 to 70 with COVID-19, enrolled during active disease.

This clone was recorded only once. The J gene is TRBJ2-7, the V gene TRBV3-1 (or the pseudogene TRBV3-2); D uncertain. The length of the CDR3 is 12 residues. The germline V gene has CDR1 LGHDT and CDR2 YNNKEL (reference sequence). V lost 3 bases and J lost 1, with 4 bases in between. CDR3 in amino acids: CASSHMSYEQYF. The CDR3 coding sequence is TGTGCCAGCAGCCACATGTCCTACGAGCAGTACTTC.

The V call is TRBV5-1, the J call TRBJ2-3; D might be TRBD1 (6 bases). V lost 3 bases and J 6 bases, leaving 11 bases between the germline ends. CDR3 length: 13 amino acids. CDR1 SGHRS and CDR2 YFSETQ come from the germline V gene. CDR3 sequence reads: CASSSPRGDTQYF. CDR3 coding DNA: TGCGCCAGCAGCTCCCCTAGGGGGGATACGCAGTATTTT. The full variable domain, with the rest looked up from reference TRBV5-1 and TRBJ2-3, is KAGVTQTPRYLIKTRGQQVTLSCSPISGHRSVSWYQQTPGQGLQFLFEYFSETQRNKGNFPGRFSGRQFSNSRSEMNVSTLELGDSALYLCASSSPRGDTQYFGPGTRLTVL.

The chain is built from TRBV10-3 and TRBJ2-7; D possibly corresponds to TRBD2 (6 bases). The germline V and J ends were trimmed by 9 bases and 0 bases, with 18 bases remaining between them. Looked up from germline, CDR1 is ENHRY and CDR2 is SYGVKD. The CDR3 contains 15 residues. CDR3 nucleotides: TGTGCCATTCCGCAACACGGAGGGGTCTCCTACGAGCAGTACTTC. It codes for CAIPQHGGVSYEQYF.

The chain is built from TRBV5-6 and TRBJ1-6; D remains unclear. In germline, CDR1 is SGHDT, CDR2 YYEEEE. V lost 4 bases and J 8 bases, leaving 7 bases between the germline ends. The CDR3 contains 12 residues. CDR3 in DNA: TGTGCCAGCAGCCTAACTTATTCACCCCTCCACTTT. Its protein product is CASSLTYSPLHF.

The V and J genes are TRBV7-2 and TRBJ2-1; D is perhaps TRBD1 (6 bases). The CDR3 contains 15 residues. Germline V gene data show CDR1 as SGHTA and CDR2 as FQGNSA. Between the trimmed V and J ends, which lost 1 base and 6 bases, there was a span of 13 bases. CDR3 protein: CASSLVQGKGNEQFF. The CDR3 DNA reads as TGTGCCAGCAGCTTAGTACAGGGTAAAGGCAATGAGCAGTTCTTC.

The chain has TRBV5-1 and TRBJ2-3; D is possibly TRBD1 (5 bases). With 0 bases removed from V and 3 bases from J, the gap between germline ends came to 11 bases. Germline-derived CDR1 and CDR2 are SGHRS and YFSETQ. This CDR3 region has 15 residues. In DNA, the CDR3 is TGCGCCAGCAGCTTGGTTGGACACGCGACAGATACGCAGTATTTT. Residues: CASSLVGHATDTQYF.

The chain is built from TRBV18 and TRBJ1-1, with 7 bases matching TRBD1. Trimming removed 0 bases from V and 0 bases from J; junction bases left unmatched: 1. Per germline, CDR1 KGHSH and CDR2 LQKENI. CDR3 length equals 15 residues. CDR3 sequence (DNA): TGTGCCAGCTCACCACCGGGACAGATGAACACTGAAGCTTTCTTT. Translated, it gives CASSPPGQMNTEAFF.

The chain joins TRBV15 to TRBJ2-7; 8 nucleotides align to TRBD1. The CDR3 sequence is 15 residues long. Germline CDR1 is LNHNV and CDR2 is YYDKDF (reference sequence). The V gene end was trimmed by 0 bases and the J gene end by 5 bases; junction bases not matched to a gene: 6. The CDR3 protein is CATSRDPGQVNEQYF. CDR3 coding DNA: TGTGCCACCAGCAGAGATCCGGGACAGGTAAACGAGCAGTACTTC.

The CDR3 bases are TGTGCCAGCGGCGGGACAGGGCAGACCTACGAGCAGTACTTC. Protein product: CASGGTGQTYEQYF. The J gene is TRBJ2-7, the V gene TRBV9, with 9 bases identical to TRBD1. This CDR3 comprises 14 residues. CDR1 is SGDLS and CDR2 is YYNGEE in the germline V gene. V lost 7 bases to trimming and J lost 2 bases; unmatched junction nucleotides: 7.

The chain links TRBV20-1 to TRBJ1-4; TRBD1 agrees at 10 bases. Germline assignment: CDR1 DFQATT and CDR2 SNEGSKA (reference sequence). This CDR3 has 14 amino acids. Trimming removed 3 bases from V and 7 bases from J; junction bases left unmatched: 5. The DNA for the CDR3 is TGCAGTGCTAGTACCGGGACAGGGGCTGAAAAACTGTTTTTT. Protein sequence: CSASTGTGAEKLFF.

The chain has TRBV5-4 and TRBJ1-2; TRBD1 matches 10 bases. There are 14 residues in the CDR3. V shed 4 bases and J 4 bases; nucleotides not matched to a gene: 4. Germline V gene data show CDR1 as SGHNT and CDR2 as YYREEE (reference sequence). CDR3 in amino acids: CASSGTGVGYGYTF. The CDR3 nucleotides read TGTGCCAGCAGCGGGACAGGGGTGGGCTATGGCTACACCTTC.

This clone was recorded a few times. J is TRBJ2-7 and V is TRBV3-1 (or the pseudogene TRBV3-2), with D unclear. CDR3 length equals 14 residues. Germline V gene data show CDR1 as LGHDT and CDR2 as YNNKEL (reference sequence). Trimming took 1 base from V and 1 from J, leaving 8 bases between them. In nucleotides, the CDR3 is TGTGCCAGCAGCCAAGCAATAGATTCCTACGAGCAGTACTTC. It is translated as CASSQAIDSYEQYF.

J is TRBJ2-1 and V is TRBV5-1, with 10 positions matching TRBD1. The V gene end was trimmed by 4 bases and the J gene end by 0 bases; junction bases not matched to a gene: 10. The V gene's germline CDR1 is SGHRS and CDR2 YFSETQ. The CDR3 covers 18 residues. The CDR3 DNA is TGCGCCAGCAGCGCCGAGGGGACAGGGGATAGCTCCTACAATGAGCAGTTCTTC. This gives the protein CASSAEGTGDSSYNEQFF.

As DNA, the CDR3 is TGTGCCAGCAGCTCCCCGGGGACAGGGGCCTACGAGCAGTACTTC. Translated, it gives CASSSPGTGAYEQYF. The gene calls are TRBV28 and TRBJ2-7; 10 bases map to TRBD1. CDR3 length equals 15 residues. CDR1 and CDR2 from the germline V gene are MDHEN and SYDVKM. Losses at the gene ends were 6 bases for V and 2 bases for J; bases not matched to a gene: 7. The full variable domain, completed using reference TRBV28 and TRBJ2-7, is DVKVTQSSRYLVKRTGEKVFLECVQDMDHENMFWYRQDPGLGLRLIYFSYDVKMKEKGDIPEGYSVSREKKERFSLILESASTNQTSMYLCASSSPGTGAYEQYFGPGTRLTVT.